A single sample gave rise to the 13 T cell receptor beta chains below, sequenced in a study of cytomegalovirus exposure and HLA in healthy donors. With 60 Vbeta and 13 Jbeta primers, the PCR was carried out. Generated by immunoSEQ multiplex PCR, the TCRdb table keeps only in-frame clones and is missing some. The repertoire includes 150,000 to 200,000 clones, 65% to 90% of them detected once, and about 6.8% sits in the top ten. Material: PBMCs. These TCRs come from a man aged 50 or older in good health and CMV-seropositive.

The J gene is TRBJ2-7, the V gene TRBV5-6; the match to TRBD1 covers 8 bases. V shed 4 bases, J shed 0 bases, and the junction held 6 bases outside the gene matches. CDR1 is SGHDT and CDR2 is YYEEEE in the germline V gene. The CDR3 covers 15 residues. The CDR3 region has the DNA TGTGCCAGCAGCCCCTCGGACAGGGACTCCTACGAGCAGTACGTC. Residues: CASSPSDRDSYEQYV.

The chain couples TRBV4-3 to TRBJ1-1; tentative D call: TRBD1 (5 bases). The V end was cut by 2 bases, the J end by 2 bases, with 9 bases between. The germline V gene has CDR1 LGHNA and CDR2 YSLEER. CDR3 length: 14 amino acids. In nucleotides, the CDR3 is TGCGCCAGCAGCCAAACCAGGACAAACACTGAAGCTTTCTTT. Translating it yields CASSQTRTNTEAFF.

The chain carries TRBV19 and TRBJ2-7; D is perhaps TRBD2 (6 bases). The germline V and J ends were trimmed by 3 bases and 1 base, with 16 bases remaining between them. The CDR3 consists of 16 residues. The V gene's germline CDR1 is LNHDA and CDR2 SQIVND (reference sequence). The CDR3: CASSMGPPRESYEQYV. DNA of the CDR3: TGTGCCAGTAGTATGGGGCCACCCCGGGAGTCCTACGAGCAGTACGTC.

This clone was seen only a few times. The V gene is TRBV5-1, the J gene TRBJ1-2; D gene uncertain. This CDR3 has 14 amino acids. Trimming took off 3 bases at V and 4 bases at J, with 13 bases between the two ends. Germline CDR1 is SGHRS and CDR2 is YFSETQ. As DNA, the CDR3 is TGCGCCAGCAGCTCTACGGGGAAGCTCTATGGCTACACCTTC. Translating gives CASSSTGKLYGYTF. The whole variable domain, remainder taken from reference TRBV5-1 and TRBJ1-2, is KAGVTQTPRYLIKTRGQQVTLSCSPISGHRSVSWYQQTPGQGLQFLFEYFSETQRNKGNFPGRFSGRQFSNSRSEMNVSTLELGDSALYLCASSSTGKLYGYTFGSGTRLTVV.

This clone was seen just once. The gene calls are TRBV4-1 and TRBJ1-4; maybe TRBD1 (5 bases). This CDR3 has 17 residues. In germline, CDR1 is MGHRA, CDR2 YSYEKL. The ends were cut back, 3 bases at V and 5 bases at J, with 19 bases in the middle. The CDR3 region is CASSHPRQGNRNEKLFF. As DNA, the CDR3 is TGCGCCAGCAGCCACCCGAGGCAGGGTAACAGGAATGAAAAACTGTTTTTT.

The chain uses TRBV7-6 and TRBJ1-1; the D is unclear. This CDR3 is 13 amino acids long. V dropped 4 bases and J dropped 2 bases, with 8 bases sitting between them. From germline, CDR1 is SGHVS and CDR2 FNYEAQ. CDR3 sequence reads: CASSSGPNTEAFF. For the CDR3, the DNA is TGTGCCAGCAGCTCTGGGCCAAACACTGAAGCTTTCTTT.

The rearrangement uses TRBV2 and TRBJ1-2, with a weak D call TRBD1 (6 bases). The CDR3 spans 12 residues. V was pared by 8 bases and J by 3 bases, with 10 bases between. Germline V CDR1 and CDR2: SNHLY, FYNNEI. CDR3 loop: CASEGQDYGYTF. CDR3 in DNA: TGTGCCAGCGAGGGACAAGACTATGGCTACACCTTC.

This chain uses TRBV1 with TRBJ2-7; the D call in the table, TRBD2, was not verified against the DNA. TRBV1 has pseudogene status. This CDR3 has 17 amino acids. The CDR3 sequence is CTSSQDKGGPLGGEQYV. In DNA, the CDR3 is TGCACCAGCAGCCAAGATAAAGGCGGGCCCCTGGGGGGGGAGCAGTACGTC.

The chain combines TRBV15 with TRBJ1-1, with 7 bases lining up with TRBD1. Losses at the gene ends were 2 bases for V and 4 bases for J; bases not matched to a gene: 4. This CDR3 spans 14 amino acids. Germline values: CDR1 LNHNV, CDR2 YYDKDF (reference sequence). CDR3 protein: CATSRHNRGTEAFF. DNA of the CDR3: TGTGCCACCAGCAGACATAACAGGGGCACTGAAGCTTTCTTT.

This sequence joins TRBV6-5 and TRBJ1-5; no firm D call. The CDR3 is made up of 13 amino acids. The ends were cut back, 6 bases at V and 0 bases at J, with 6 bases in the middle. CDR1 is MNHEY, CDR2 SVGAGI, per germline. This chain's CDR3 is CASRPGSNQPQHF. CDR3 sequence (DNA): TGTGCCAGCAGGCCAGGTAGCAATCAGCCCCAGCATTTT.

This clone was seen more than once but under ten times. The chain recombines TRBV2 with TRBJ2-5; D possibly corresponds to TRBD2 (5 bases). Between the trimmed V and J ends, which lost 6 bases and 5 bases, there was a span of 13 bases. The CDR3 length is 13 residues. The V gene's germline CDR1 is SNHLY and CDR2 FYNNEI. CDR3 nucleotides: TGTGCCAGCAGGGTCCTAGCAGGCGAGACCCAGTACTTC. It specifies CASRVLAGETQYF.

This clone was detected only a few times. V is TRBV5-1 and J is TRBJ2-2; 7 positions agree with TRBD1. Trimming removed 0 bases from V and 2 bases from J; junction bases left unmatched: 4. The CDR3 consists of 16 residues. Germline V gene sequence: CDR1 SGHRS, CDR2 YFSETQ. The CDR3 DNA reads TGCGCCAGCAGCTTGGACAGGGGCCTTAACACCGGGGAGCTGTTTTTT. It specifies CASSLDRGLNTGELFF. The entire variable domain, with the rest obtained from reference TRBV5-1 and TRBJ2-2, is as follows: KAGVTQTPRYLIKTRGQQVTLSCSPISGHRSVSWYQQTPGQGLQFLFEYFSETQRNKGNFPGRFSGRQFSNSRSEMNVSTLELGDSALYLCASSLDRGLNTGELFFGEGSRLTVL.

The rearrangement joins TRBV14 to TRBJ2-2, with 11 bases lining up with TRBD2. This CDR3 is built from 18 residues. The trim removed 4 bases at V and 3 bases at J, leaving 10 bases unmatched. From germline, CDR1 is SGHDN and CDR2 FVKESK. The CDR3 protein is CASSPGLAGGRDTGELFF. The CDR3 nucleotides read TGTGCCAGCAGCCCAGGGCTAGCGGGAGGCCGGGACACCGGGGAGCTGTTTTTT. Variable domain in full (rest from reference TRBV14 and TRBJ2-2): EAGVTQFPSHSVIEKGQTVTLRCDPISGHDNLYWYRRVMGKEIKFLLHFVKESKQDESGMPNNRFLAERTGGTYSTLKVQPAELEDSGVYFCASSPGLAGGRDTGELFFGEGSRLTVL.